This entry features one T cell receptor beta chain sequence. Its antigen is as yet unknown. The TCR beta cDNA libraries contained unique molecular identifiers. Each CDR3 protein gets one entry after TCRdb re-called the PCR reads with MiXCR. The sample consists of 150,000 to 200,000 distinct CDR3 sequences, 30% of them appearing once. The data were taken from a study of post-analysis software for immune sequencing data. General study points: Relative to controls, patients with multiple sclerosis showed significantly lower normalized Chao1 diversity. Elevated frequency relative to controls characterized several TRBV segments in patients, TRBV5-6, TRBV5-1 and TRBV20-1 among them. Samples from a shared batch, those prepared together, strongly co-clustered by F measure.

This CDR3 region has 15 residues. With V trimmed by 7 bases and J by 0 bases, 8 bases remained unmatched. Germline V CDR1 and CDR2: MDHEN, SYDVKM. This clonotype was sampled from a girl between 5 and 17 years old with multiple sclerosis. The chain links TRBV28 to TRBJ1-2, with 7 bases lining up with TRBD1. Sequencing used blood. The CDR3 protein is CASTYSDRTNYGYTF. In DNA, the CDR3 is TGTGCCAGCACATACTCGGACAGGACTAACTATGGCTACACCTTC.